One sample yielded the 30 T cell receptor beta chains listed below, sequenced in a study of human T cells and chemical hapten exposure. TCRdb redid the calling of the RACE reads with MiXCR, one entry per CDR3 protein. The sample holds about 68,000 distinct CDR3 sequences, about a tenth seen once. Time point indicated: pre-sensitization, week 0. Treatment: therapeutic diphenylcyclopropenone sensitization with weekly scalp DPC. Here the sequenced sample was whole blood, taken in connection with sensitization to the hapten diphenylcyclopropenone (DPC). All receptors come from a woman between 45 and 65 years old with alopecia areata. Some clones in this sample may be carry-over from other donors' samples.

This clonotype was detected many times. The V gene is TRBV5-1, the J gene TRBJ2-3; D ambiguous. Trimming removed 1 base from V and 4 bases from J, with 13 bases in between. Germline CDR1 is SGHRS and CDR2 is YFSETQ. CDR3 size: 15 residues. The DNA for the CDR3 is TGCGCCAGCAGCTTGTCGCCTCGCAAACCAGATACGCAGTATTTT. It translates to CASSLSPRKPDTQYF.

Ten or more counts support this clonotype. V gene TRBV20-1 combines with J gene TRBJ2-7, with D hard to call. CDR1 is DFQATT, CDR2 SNEGSKA, per germline (reference sequence). Trimming stripped 6 bases from V and 7 bases from J, with 10 bases between. The CDR3 has 10 residues. CDR3: CSAPLREQYF. The CDR3, as DNA: TGCAGTGCCCCTTTGAGAGAGCAGTACTTC.

At least ten counts were recorded for this clonotype. The chain employs TRBV29-1 and TRBJ1-4, with a weak D call TRBD1 (6 bases). Trimming took off 0 bases at V and 8 bases at J, with 22 bases between the two ends. Looked up from germline, CDR1 is SQVTM and CDR2 is ANQGSEA. This CDR3 is built from 17 residues. CDR3 sequence (DNA): TGCAGCGTTGAAGAATTGGTTTCGGGACACGGTTGGGAAAAACTGTTTTTT. It translates to CSVEELVSGHGWEKLFF.

This clonotype was found many times. CDR3 sequence: CASSLYGVNTEAFF. The DNA of the CDR3 is TGCGCCAGCAGCTTGTATGGGGTGAACACTGAAGCTTTCTTT. The genes are TRBV5-1 and TRBJ1-1; D remains ambiguous. The CDR3 spans 14 residues. Looked up from germline, CDR1 is SGHRS and CDR2 is YFSETQ. V was cut by 1 base and J by 0 bases, with 7 bases left in between.

The CDR3 DNA is TGTGCCAGCAGCCCATTCGGGCAGGGGGCGGATGAGCAGTTCTTC. Translating it yields CASSPFGQGADEQFF. The rearrangement uses TRBV11-2 and TRBJ2-1; 8 bases map to TRBD1. With 5 bases clipped from V and 8 bases from J, the junction kept 11 bases outside the gene matches. CDR3 length: 15 residues. From germline, CDR1 is SGHAT and CDR2 FQNNGV.

The chain uses TRBV5-1 and TRBJ2-3; the match to TRBD2 covers 7 bases. The trim removed 5 bases at V and 8 bases at J, leaving 5 bases unmatched. Germline loops: CDR1 SGHRS, CDR2 YFSETQ. The CDR3 contains 12 residues. The CDR3 loop is CASRTSEGTQYF. In nucleotides, the CDR3 is TGCGCCAGCAGAACTAGCGAGGGTACGCAGTATTTT.

In this sample, this clonotype turned up many times. The chain uses TRBV18 and TRBJ2-7; D may be TRBD1 (5 bases). This CDR3 spans 13 amino acids. V lost 3 bases and J lost 2, with 8 bases in between. Germline V gene sequence: CDR1 KGHSH, CDR2 LQKENI. CDR3 nucleotides: TGTGCCAGCTCACCGACAGCTACCTACGAGCAGTACTTC. Its protein product is CASSPTATYEQYF.

This clonotype has a count of ten or more. The chain combines TRBV18 with TRBJ1-4, with D unclear. The germline V and J ends were trimmed by 4 bases and 5 bases, with 8 bases remaining between them. Per the germline V gene, CDR1 is KGHSH and CDR2 is LQKENI. This CDR3 has 13 amino acids. The CDR3 DNA reads as TGTGCCAGCTCACTCCGGGAGAATGAAAAACTGTTTTTT. Translated: CASSLRENEKLFF.

This clonotype was seen many times. Germline is not matched at one junction end, which may reflect a read error. The chain carries TRBV7-7 and TRBJ2-6; D perhaps matches TRBD2 (5 bases). CDR3 length equals 14 residues. Germline loops: CDR1 SSHAT, CDR2 FNYEAQ (reference sequence). CDR3 coding DNA: TGTGCTAGCAGTACGGGGACTGGGGCCAACGTCCTGACTTTC. Encoded protein: CASSTGTGANVLTF.

This clonotype occurred a few times. The genes are TRBV29-1 and TRBJ2-2, with D possibly TRBD1 on 5 matching bases. Deletions cut 7 bases from V and 3 bases from J, with 15 bases between. The CDR3 is made up of 14 amino acids. Germline V gene lookup returns CDR1 SQVTM and CDR2 ANQGSEA. The DNA of the CDR3 is TGCAGCGCCACAGGTCATTCGGACACCGGGGAGCTGTTTTTT. Translated, it gives CSATGHSDTGELFF.

This sequence joins TRBV28 and TRBJ2-7, with D tentatively TRBD1 (6 bases). V was trimmed by 4 bases and J by 5 bases, leaving 12 bases between them. Germline CDR1 is MDHEN and CDR2 is SYDVKM. The CDR3 is 13 residues long. DNA of the CDR3: TGTGCCAGCAGTTCCGCAGGGGATGACGAGCAGTACTTC. Translated: CASSSAGDDEQYF.

This clonotype was detected ten times or more. The chain links TRBV27 to TRBJ1-4; possible D gene TRBD1, 5 bases. Trimming removed 5 bases at V and 8 bases at J, with 21 bases between. Germline V gene lookup returns CDR1 MNHEY and CDR2 SMNVEV (reference sequence). The CDR3 loop spans 16 amino acids. The CDR3 bases are TGTGCCAGCAGTCCCCGGGCAGGGCTAATTGGGGAAAAACTGTTTTTT. Amino acid sequence: CASSPRAGLIGEKLFF.

The V call is TRBV9, the J call TRBJ2-7; D unclear. This CDR3 region has 13 residues. Between the trimmed V and J ends, which lost 0 bases and 1 base, there was a span of 5 bases. CDR1 and CDR2 (germline): SGDLS, YYNGEE. CDR3 sequence: CASSVAASYEQYF. The CDR3 bases are TGTGCCAGCAGCGTAGCGGCTTCCTACGAGCAGTACTTC.

This clonotype was seen more than once but under ten times. The J gene is TRBJ2-7, the V gene TRBV5-1; D gene ambiguous. V was cut by 1 base and J by 2 bases, with 7 bases left in between. The CDR3 sequence is 13 residues long. Per the germline V gene, CDR1 is SGHRS and CDR2 is YFSETQ. The CDR3 spells CASSLMRAYEQYF. The CDR3 DNA reads as TGCGCCAGCAGCTTGATGAGAGCCTACGAGCAGTACTTC.

This clonotype was observed a few times. This chain uses TRBV6-1 with TRBJ2-7, with D possibly matching TRBD1 (5 bases). The CDR3 sequence is 11 residues long. Germline V gene sequence: CDR1 MNHNS, CDR2 SASEGT. Trimming shortened V by 9 bases and J by 4 bases, and 10 bases separated the two germline ends. The CDR3 protein is CASNSGYEQYF. CDR3 nucleotide sequence: TGTGCCAGTAATTCAGGGTACGAGCAGTACTTC.

This clonotype has only a few counts. The rearrangement uses TRBV6-2 or TRBV6-3 and TRBJ2-7; 10 bases map to TRBD1. Looked up from germline, CDR1 is MNHEY and CDR2 is SVGEGT. There are 15 residues in the CDR3. V lost 6 bases and J lost 3; bases outside the gene matches: 8. CDR3 in DNA: TGTGCCAGCAGCCCCCGGGACAGGGGCTTCTACGAGCAGTACTTC. This gives the protein CASSPRDRGFYEQYF.

This clonotype was counted ten times or more. CDR3 nucleotides: TGTGCCAGCAGACGCACAGGAAGCGCCTTGGAAGCTTTCTTT. Its translation is CASRRTGSALEAFF. The chain combines TRBV12-3 or TRBV12-4 with TRBJ1-1; D possibly corresponds to TRBD1 (5 bases). V lost 6 bases to trimming and J lost 8 bases, with 19 bases between them. The CDR3 sequence is 14 residues long.

This clonotype was detected a few times. The chain carries TRBV5-6 and TRBJ1-5; D unclear. The length of the CDR3 is 14 residues. Germline V gene lookup returns CDR1 SGHDT and CDR2 YYEEEE. Trimming removed 2 bases at V and 3 bases at J, with 9 bases between. The DNA of the CDR3 is TGTGCCAGCAGCTTCGGGCTAACCAATCAGCCCCAGCATTTT. The encoded protein is CASSFGLTNQPQHF. The variable domain in full, with the rest retrieved from reference TRBV5-6 and TRBJ1-5, is DAGVTQSPTHLIKTRGQQVTLRCSPKSGHDTVSWYQQALGQGPQFIFQYYEEEERQRGNFPDRFSGHQFPNYSSELNVNALLLGDSALYLCASSFGLTNQPQHFGDGTRLSIL.

This chain's CDR3 is CASSEAPVNTEAFF. The CDR3 region has the DNA TGTGCCAGCAGTGAAGCGCCGGTGAACACTGAAGCTTTCTTT. This rearrangement joins TRBV6-1 to TRBJ1-1, with D hard to call. V lost 0 bases to trimming and J lost 0 bases, with 5 bases between them. This CDR3 has 14 residues. The germline V gene has CDR1 MNHNS and CDR2 SASEGT.

The rearrangement links TRBV4-3 to TRBJ1-6, with D unresolved. CDR3 size: 14 residues. Germline-derived CDR1 and CDR2 are LGHNA and YSLEER. V gave up 4 bases and J gave up 9 bases, with 13 bases separating them. CDR3 region: CASSPKEGFSPLHF. The CDR3 DNA sequence: TGCGCCAGCAGCCCCAAAGAGGGCTTTTCACCCCTCCACTTT.

This clonotype was recorded many times. This chain connects TRBV4-3 to TRBJ2-1; 10 positions match TRBD2. J gave up 6 bases and V 1 base, and 6 bases lay outside the gene matches. Per the germline V gene, CDR1 is LGHNA and CDR2 is YSLEER. The CDR3 consists of 16 residues. The CDR3 sequence: CASSQVSGGPLNEQFF. In nucleotides, the CDR3 is TGCGCCAGCAGCCAAGTTAGCGGGGGGCCCCTCAATGAGCAGTTCTTC.

The chain carries TRBV7-3 and TRBJ2-7, with TRBD2 matching over 7 bases. Germline assignment: CDR1 SGHTA and CDR2 FQGTGA. Germline trimming cut 1 base from V and 1 base from J; bases unmatched to any gene: 4. CDR3 length equals 15 residues. The CDR3 DNA reads TGTGCCAGCAGCTTAAGGGCTAGCGGATCCTACGAGCAGTACTTC. Translation gives CASSLRASGSYEQYF.

The chain is built from TRBV19 and TRBJ2-1; 10 bases map to TRBD2. The length of the CDR3 is 17 residues. Germline trimming cut 8 bases from V and 8 bases from J; bases unmatched to any gene: 18. CDR1 and CDR2 from the germline V gene are LNHDA and SQIVND (reference sequence). As DNA, the CDR3 is TGTGCCAGTTCAAGCGGGAGGGCCAGCATTGTTGGCTATGAGCAGTTCTTC. Protein product: CASSSGRASIVGYEQFF.

This clonotype was recorded many times. The rearrangement uses TRBV28 and TRBJ2-2; 14 bases are a match to TRBD2. The CDR3 is made up of 19 amino acids. V lost 2 bases to trimming and J lost 4 bases; unmatched junction nucleotides: 9. Germline V CDR1 and CDR2: MDHEN, SYDVKM. CDR3: CASSLSGLAGGLGTGELFF. CDR3 DNA sequence: TGTGCCAGCAGTTTAAGCGGACTAGCGGGAGGCTTAGGCACCGGGGAGCTGTTTTTT. The complete variable domain, with remaining parts taken from reference TRBV28 and TRBJ2-2, reads DVKVTQSSRYLVKRTGEKVFLECVQDMDHENMFWYRQDPGLGLRLIYFSYDVKMKEKGDIPEGYSVSREKKERFSLILESASTNQTSMYLCASSLSGLAGGLGTGELFFGEGSRLTVL.

The chain employs TRBV4-2 and TRBJ2-7; the match to TRBD2 covers 8 bases. Looked up from germline, CDR1 is LGHNA and CDR2 is YNFKEQ. With V trimmed by 1 base and J by 0 bases, 2 bases remained unmatched. This CDR3 is built from 15 residues. CDR3 in amino acids: CASSQAGTSSYEQYF. In DNA form, the CDR3 reads TGTGCCAGCAGCCAAGCAGGGACTAGCTCCTACGAGCAGTACTTC.

The V gene is TRBV7-7, the J gene TRBJ1-4; no definite D call. The CDR3 extends over 18 amino acids. Trimming cost V 5 bases and J 0 bases, with 19 bases left between them. In germline, CDR1 is SSHAT, CDR2 FNYEAQ (reference sequence). CDR3 region: CASSPHHSTGATNEKLFF. The CDR3 coding sequence is TGTGCCAGCAGCCCCCACCACAGCACCGGGGCAACTAATGAAAAACTGTTTTTT. The complete variable domain, with remaining parts taken from reference TRBV7-7 and TRBJ1-4, reads GAGVSQSPRYKVTKRGQDVTLRCDPISSHATLYWYQQALGQGPEFLTYFNYEAQPDKSGLPSDRFSAERPEGSISTLTIQRTEQRDSAMYRCASSPHHSTGATNEKLFFGSGTQLSVL.

The gene calls are TRBV29-1 and TRBJ2-7, with a weak D call TRBD1 (5 bases). This CDR3 is 12 amino acids long. Germline values: CDR1 SQVTM, CDR2 ANQGSEA. Trimming shortened V by 2 bases and J by 9 bases, and 14 bases separated the two germline ends. CDR3: CSVELDQGRQYF. CDR3 coding DNA: TGCAGCGTTGAACTCGACCAGGGAAGGCAGTACTTC.

There are a few counts of this clonotype. The chain couples TRBV24-1 to TRBJ2-1, with D hard to call. The length of the CDR3 is 16 residues. V was cut by 4 bases and J by 4 bases, with 16 bases left in between. From germline, CDR1 is KGHDR and CDR2 SFDVKD. CDR3 sequence: CATSDAGLLEYNEQFF. Written as DNA, the CDR3 is TGTGCCACCAGTGACGCCGGGCTCTTGGAGTACAATGAGCAGTTCTTC.

This clonotype was found a few times. V and J are TRBV11-2 and TRBJ2-1; 9 bases are a match to TRBD2. Germline V CDR1 and CDR2: SGHAT, FQNNGV. V lost 1 base to trimming and J lost 8 bases; unmatched junction nucleotides: 6. The CDR3 is 15 residues long. CDR3 sequence reads: CASSLGGLASDEQFF. As DNA, the CDR3 is TGTGCCAGCAGCTTAGGAGGACTAGCGAGCGATGAGCAGTTCTTC.

This clonotype came up many times. The chain uses TRBV7-6 and TRBJ2-4; no clear D. Per germline, CDR1 SGHVS and CDR2 FNYEAQ. The V gene lost 8 bases and the J gene lost 3 bases, with 11 bases spanning the gap. This CDR3 comprises 13 residues. For the CDR3, the DNA is TGTGCCAGCGGGCGGATTGGCAAAAACATTCAGTACTTC. Its protein product is CASGRIGKNIQYF.